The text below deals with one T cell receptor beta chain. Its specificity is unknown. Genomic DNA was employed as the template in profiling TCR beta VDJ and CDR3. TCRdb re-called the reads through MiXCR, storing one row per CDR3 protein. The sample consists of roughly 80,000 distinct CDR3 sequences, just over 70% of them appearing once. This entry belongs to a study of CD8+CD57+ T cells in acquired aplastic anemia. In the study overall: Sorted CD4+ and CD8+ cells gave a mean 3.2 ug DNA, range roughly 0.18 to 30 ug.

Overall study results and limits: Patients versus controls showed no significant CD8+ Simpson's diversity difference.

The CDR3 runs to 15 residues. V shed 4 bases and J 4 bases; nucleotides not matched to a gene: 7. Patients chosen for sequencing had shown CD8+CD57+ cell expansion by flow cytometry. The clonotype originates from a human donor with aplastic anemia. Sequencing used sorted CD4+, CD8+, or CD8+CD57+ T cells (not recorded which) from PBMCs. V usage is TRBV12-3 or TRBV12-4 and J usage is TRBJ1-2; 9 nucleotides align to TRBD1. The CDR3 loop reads CASSWQTGGGYGYTF. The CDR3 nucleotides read TGTGCCAGCAGTTGGCAAACAGGGGGCGGCTATGGCTACACCTTC.